The 6 T cell receptor beta chains below all came from one sample that was sequenced in a study of cytomegalovirus exposure and HLA in healthy donors. A multiplex PCR was run with 60 Vbeta primers and 13 Jbeta primers. TCRdb's copy holds only in-frame clones and misses some; the assay was immunoSEQ multiplex PCR. Of over 110,000 clones listed, about 80% are singletons. Input material: PBMCs. Receptors were obtained from a woman aged 18-29 years in good health and CMV-seropositive.

The chain combines TRBV2 with TRBJ1-1; 7 bases are shared with TRBD1. CDR3 length equals 14 residues. V lost 6 bases to trimming and J lost 4 bases; unmatched junction nucleotides: 8. The V gene's germline CDR1 is SNHLY and CDR2 FYNNEI. DNA for the CDR3: TGTGCCAGCAGAGAAACAGGGGCGTCCACTGAAGCTTTCTTT. Amino acid sequence: CASRETGASTEAFF.

The V call is TRBV11-2, the J call TRBJ1-6; D call uncertain. From germline, CDR1 is SGHAT and CDR2 FQNNGV. Trimming left V 1 base short and J 9 bases short, with 10 bases between. CDR3 length: 14 residues. DNA of the CDR3: TGTGCCAGCAGCTTAGGCACAGTGGCTTCACCCCTCCACTTT. Translation gives CASSLGTVASPLHF.

The V call is TRBV5-1, the J call TRBJ1-1, with 7 bases fitting TRBD1. J was trimmed by 0 bases and V by 4 bases; bases with no gene match: 6. The CDR3 runs 15 residues. Germline V gene sequence: CDR1 SGHRS, CDR2 YFSETQ. The CDR3 sequence is CASSEQTGMNTEAFF. The CDR3 DNA is TGCGCCAGCAGCGAACAGACAGGGATGAACACTGAAGCTTTCTTT.

This chain uses TRBV6-1 with TRBJ1-2; D may be TRBD1 (5 bases). V was pared by 9 bases and J by 2 bases, with 13 bases between. Per the germline V gene, CDR1 is MNHNS and CDR2 is SASEGT. The CDR3 totals 13 residues. CDR3 residues: CASLTDLNYGYTF. CDR3 nucleotide sequence: TGTGCCAGTCTGACAGACTTAAACTATGGCTACACCTTC.

The V call is TRBV14, the J call TRBJ1-2, with D tentatively TRBD1 (5 bases). Germline V CDR1 and CDR2: SGHDN, FVKESK. The CDR3 contains 14 residues. The V and J ends lost 1 base and 7 bases respectively, with 13 bases between them. The CDR3 here is CASSQAGRVGGYTF. The CDR3 DNA reads as TGTGCCAGCAGCCAAGCGGGCAGGGTAGGTGGCTACACCTTC.

This chain links TRBV14 with TRBJ1-1; 12 nucleotides align to TRBD1. The V gene end was trimmed by 2 bases and the J gene end by 7 bases; junction bases not matched to a gene: 5. The CDR3 is 15 residues long. The germline gives CDR1 SGHDN, CDR2 FVKESK. CDR3 DNA: TGTGCCAGCAGCCAATCCCGGGACAGGGGGCGTGAAGCTTTCTTT. This gives the protein CASSQSRDRGREAFF.